One and the same sample provided the 26 T cell receptor beta chains below, sequenced in a study of PD-1 blockade in classical Hodgkin lymphoma. Time point: cycle 4 day 1 (C4D1), after about 6 weeks of nivolumab. Every patient experienced relapse after autologous stem cell transplantation, and brentuximab vedotin exposure varied. Sequencing used immunoSEQ multiplex PCR; TCRdb keeps in-frame clones, though not all of them. This sample has thousands of clones; roughly 90% occur once, and the top ten carry approximately 40%. The specimen was peripheral blood mononuclear cells (PBMCs), collected before the fourth cycle of nivolumab. The receptors derive from a human donor with classical Hodgkin lymphoma.

The CDR3 loop reads CASGEVAGGWETQYF. DNA of the CDR3: TGTGCCAGCGGCGAGGTAGCGGGAGGGTGGGAGACCCAGTACTTC. V and J are TRBV11-3 and TRBJ2-5; 11 nucleotides align to TRBD2. The J segment lost 5 bases and the V segment lost 8 bases, leaving 10 bases of the junction unmatched. The CDR3 length is 15 residues. Per the germline V gene, CDR1 is SGHNT and CDR2 is YENEEA.

V is TRBV5-5 and J is TRBJ1-5, with TRBD1 as a possible D gene (5 bases). The CDR3 sequence is 14 residues long. From germline, CDR1 is SGHKS and CDR2 YYEKEE (reference sequence). The V and J ends lost 1 base and 3 bases respectively, with 8 bases between them. CDR3 protein: CASSLSGFNQPQHF. The CDR3 DNA sequence: TGTGCCAGCAGCTTGTCAGGGTTCAATCAGCCCCAGCATTTT.

J is TRBJ2-7 and V is TRBV10-1; 10 nucleotides align to TRBD1. Germline values: CDR1 WNHNN, CDR2 SYGVQD (reference sequence). The CDR3 is made up of 16 amino acids. Trimming took 2 bases from V and 2 from J; bases not matched to a gene: 6. CDR3 amino acids: CASSETRDRGAYEQYV. The CDR3 DNA is TGCGCCAGCAGTGAGACCCGGGACAGGGGTGCCTACGAGCAGTACGTC.

The rearrangement links TRBV18 to TRBJ2-7, with TRBD1 matching 9 bases. CDR3 size: 16 residues. The V and J ends lost 6 bases and 4 bases, in that order; junction bases with no gene match: 13. The V gene's germline CDR1 is KGHSH and CDR2 LQKENI. The CDR3 protein is CASSLRQGVRPYEQYV. For the CDR3, the DNA is TGTGCCAGCTCGCTTCGACAGGGGGTACGACCTTACGAGCAGTACGTC.

V and J are TRBV7-2 and TRBJ2-5; 14 bases are a match to TRBD2. CDR1 and CDR2 from the germline V gene are SGHTA and FQGNSA. The CDR3 length is 16 residues. J gave up 4 bases and V 1 base, and 2 bases lay outside the gene matches. Here the CDR3 reads CASSLVGLAGGETQYF. CDR3 nucleotide sequence: TGTGCCAGCAGCTTAGTCGGACTAGCGGGAGGAGAGACCCAGTACTTC. Full variable domain (rest looked up from reference TRBV7-2 and TRBJ2-5): GAGVSQSPSNKVTEKGKDVELRCDPISGHTALYWYRQSLGQGLEFLIYFQGNSAPDKSGLPSDRFSAERTGGSVSTLTIQRTQQEDSAVYLCASSLVGLAGGETQYFGPGTRLLVL.

This clone has a handful of counts. V gene TRBV6-1 combines with J gene TRBJ1-5, with a possible D match to TRBD1 (6 bases). This CDR3 has 15 residues. V dropped 6 bases and J dropped 0 bases, with 12 bases sitting between them. CDR1 is MNHNS and CDR2 is SASEGT in the germline V gene. The CDR3 here is CASRLRQVSNQPQHF. The DNA for the CDR3 is TGTGCCAGCAGACTCCGACAGGTTAGCAATCAGCCCCAGCATTTT.

J is TRBJ1-5 and V is TRBV4-1; TRBD1 might be the D (5 bases). Trimming cost V 0 bases and J 3 bases, with 15 bases left between them. The V gene's germline CDR1 is MGHRA and CDR2 YSYEKL. The CDR3 totals 17 residues. This CDR3 is CASSQEVEDSNNQPQHF. The CDR3 DNA follows: TGCGCCAGCAGCCAAGAAGTGGAAGACAGCAACAATCAGCCCCAGCATTTT.

The chain is built from TRBV11-1 and TRBJ2-3; D call uncertain. The germline CDR1 and CDR2 sequences are SGHAT and FQDESV (reference sequence). Trimming removed 5 bases from V and 3 bases from J, with 12 bases in between. The CDR3 contains 14 residues. CDR3 sequence: CASSERWATDTQYF. DNA of the CDR3: TGTGCCAGCAGCGAACGGTGGGCGACAGATACGCAGTATTTT.

V is TRBV4-1 and J is TRBJ2-2; 9 nucleotides align to TRBD2. Trimming removed 3 bases from V and 3 bases from J; junction bases left unmatched: 11. The germline gives CDR1 MGHRA, CDR2 YSYEKL. The CDR3 totals 18 residues. The CDR3 sequence is CASSHVKAGGLHTGELFF. In DNA form, the CDR3 reads TGCGCCAGCAGCCACGTTAAAGCGGGAGGTCTTCACACCGGGGAGCTGTTTTTT.

This chain links TRBV2 with TRBJ2-7; tentative D call: TRBD2 (6 bases). Trimming stripped 5 bases from V and 1 base from J, with 12 bases between. The length of the CDR3 is 14 residues. The germline V gene has CDR1 SNHLY and CDR2 FYNNEI. The CDR3 nucleotides are TGTGCCAGCAGTCCCCGGGGGTTTTCCTACGAGCAGTACGTC. Its translation: CASSPRGFSYEQYV.

This sequence joins TRBV7-2 and TRBJ2-1; 7 positions match TRBD2. The trim removed 5 bases at V and 4 bases at J, leaving 5 bases unmatched. Per the germline V gene, CDR1 is SGHTA and CDR2 is FQGNSA. The CDR3 contains 14 residues. CDR3 residues: CASSTRTRYNEQFF. The CDR3 region has the DNA TGTGCCAGCAGCACACGGACTAGGTACAATGAGCAGTTCTTC. Looking up the rest from reference TRBV7-2 and TRBJ2-1 gives the full variable domain: GAGVSQSPSNKVTEKGKDVELRCDPISGHTALYWYRQSLGQGLEFLIYFQGNSAPDKSGLPSDRFSAERTGGSVSTLTIQRTQQEDSAVYLCASSTRTRYNEQFFGPGTRLTVL.

The genes are TRBV7-8 and TRBJ2-5, with D hard to call. Per germline, CDR1 SGHVS and CDR2 FQNEAQ. CDR3 length: 14 amino acids. V gave up 3 bases and J gave up 6 bases, with 14 bases separating them. In DNA, the CDR3 is TGTGCCAGCAGCTTGGTCGATAGAAAGAAGACCCAGTACTTC. Its translation is CASSLVDRKKTQYF. The full variable domain, with the rest looked up from reference TRBV7-8 and TRBJ2-5, is GAGVSQSPRYKVAKRGQDVALRCDPISGHVSLFWYQQALGQGPEFLTYFQNEAQLDKSGLPSDRFFAERPEGSVSTLKIQRTQQEDSAVYLCASSLVDRKKTQYFGPGTRLLVL.

This chain connects TRBV14 to TRBJ2-5; D perhaps matches TRBD1 (5 bases). Germline V gives CDR1 SGHDN, CDR2 FVKESK. The CDR3 sequence is 15 residues long. The germline V and J ends were trimmed by 1 base and 5 bases, with 14 bases remaining between them. CDR3 DNA sequence: TGTGCCAGCAGCCAAGGATACGGCAGGGTTGAGACCCAGTACTTC. Translated: CASSQGYGRVETQYF.

The chain recombines TRBV4-1 with TRBJ2-1; 8 bases are shared with TRBD1. Germline loops: CDR1 MGHRA, CDR2 YSYEKL. With V trimmed by 3 bases and J by 2 bases, 12 bases remained unmatched. This CDR3 contains 18 residues. CDR3: CASSHRRQGNEPYNEQFF. In DNA, the CDR3 is TGCGCCAGCAGCCACCGCAGACAGGGGAATGAACCCTACAATGAGCAGTTCTTC.

The chain combines TRBV4-1 with TRBJ1-3, with D unclear. V was pared by 1 base and J by 1 base, with 17 bases between. The germline V gene encodes CDR1 MGHRA and CDR2 YSYEKL. This CDR3 comprises 18 residues. The CDR3 region has the DNA TGCGCCAGCAGCCAAGTCCATCGGCCGGGTTATTCTGGAAACACCATATATTTT. Translated, it gives CASSQVHRPGYSGNTIYF.

The rearrangement joins TRBV5-5 to TRBJ1-2; D uncertain. V gave up 2 bases and J gave up 6 bases, with 17 bases separating them. The CDR3 has 15 amino acids. The germline gives CDR1 SGHKS, CDR2 YYEKEE (reference sequence). Here the CDR3 DNA reads TGTGCCAGCAGCTTTTACGGCCGTGCGGCGGATGGCTACACCTTC. This translates into CASSFYGRAADGYTF. The full variable domain, completed using reference TRBV5-5 and TRBJ1-2, is DAGVTQSPTHLIKTRGQQVTLRCSPISGHKSVSWYQQVLGQGPQFIFQYYEKEERGRGNFPDRFSARQFPNYSSELNVNALLLGDSALYLCASSFYGRAADGYTFGSGTRLTVV.

V usage is TRBV6-5 and J usage is TRBJ2-4; 9 bases are a match to TRBD2. Germline loops: CDR1 MNHEY, CDR2 SVGAGI. Trimming took 3 bases from V and 7 from J; bases not matched to a gene: 4. The CDR3 is made up of 14 amino acids. The CDR3 spells CASSYSGSRNIQYF. CDR3 nucleotide sequence: TGTGCCAGCAGTTATAGCGGGAGTCGGAACATTCAGTACTTC.

This chain links TRBV6-5 with TRBJ1-1; 7 bases agree with TRBD1. With 4 bases clipped from V and 4 bases from J, the junction kept 3 bases outside the gene matches. CDR1 MNHEY and CDR2 SVGAGI come from the germline V gene. CDR3 length equals 13 residues. The CDR3: CASSFQGGTEAFF. CDR3 nucleotide sequence: TGTGCCAGCAGTTTTCAGGGGGGCACTGAAGCTTTCTTT.

This clone has just one count. The chain carries TRBV7-9 and TRBJ2-1; 11 bases line up with TRBD2. This CDR3 has 14 amino acids. Germline loops: CDR1 SEHNR, CDR2 FQNEAQ (reference sequence). Trimming at V came to 6 bases and at J to 14 bases, leaving 12 bases not matched to a gene. The CDR3 loop reads CASSFRGTSGPKFF. CDR3 bases: TGTGCCAGCAGTTTTCGTGGGACTAGCGGCCCGAAGTTCTTC.

The V and J genes are TRBV6-5 and TRBJ1-1, with TRBD1 as a possible D gene (5 bases). The CDR3 runs to 15 residues. Germline V gene sequence: CDR1 MNHEY, CDR2 SVGAGI. V was clipped by 4 bases and J by 4 bases, with 16 bases between them. CDR3 sequence: CASSWVGGGSTEAFF. The CDR3 DNA reads TGTGCCAGCAGTTGGGTGGGTGGGGGGAGCACTGAAGCTTTCTTT.

V usage is TRBV10-3 and J usage is TRBJ2-5; no reliable D call. Trimming cost V 6 bases and J 0 bases, with 2 bases left between them. Germline V gene data show CDR1 as ENHRY and CDR2 as SYGVKD. There are 11 residues in the CDR3. CDR3 residues: CAIRNQETQYF. CDR3 sequence (DNA): TGTGCCATCAGGAACCAAGAGACCCAGTACTTC.

The V and J genes are TRBV10-3 and TRBJ2-3; D not resolved. This CDR3 comprises 15 residues. The germline V and J ends were trimmed by 0 bases and 6 bases, with 13 bases remaining between them. Germline lookup yields CDR1 ENHRY and CDR2 SYGVKD. The CDR3 spells CAISESLARLDTQYF. In DNA, the CDR3 is TGTGCCATCAGTGAGTCGTTGGCTAGGTTGGATACGCAGTATTTT.

The rearrangement joins TRBV27 to TRBJ2-7; D is perhaps TRBD1 or TRBD2 (5 bases each). Germline CDR1 and CDR2: MNHEY and SMNVEV (reference sequence). The CDR3 runs to 16 residues. The V end was cut by 4 bases, the J end by 4 bases, with 20 bases between. The CDR3 coding sequence is TGTGCCAGCAGTTACCCCCTGGGGGAAGCACCATACGAGCAGTACGTC. Encoded protein: CASSYPLGEAPYEQYV.

CDR3 region: CAWSEASGYTGELFF. CDR3 sequence (DNA): TGTGCCTGGAGTGAGGCTAGCGGGTACACCGGGGAGCTGTTTTTT. This chain uses TRBV30 with TRBJ2-2; TRBD2 aligns across 8 bases. The J segment lost 3 bases and the V segment lost 1 base, leaving 4 bases of the junction unmatched. The V gene's germline CDR1 is GTSNPN and CDR2 SVGIG (reference sequence). The CDR3 consists of 15 residues.

This clone was seen only a few times. A far larger clone is only one base removed, so a read error is likely. Distinct nucleotide sequences in the sample also encode this CDR3. The rearrangement links TRBV4-1 to TRBJ2-5, with 7 positions matching TRBD1. This CDR3 contains 15 residues. In germline, CDR1 is MGHRA, CDR2 YSYEKL. Trimming at V came to 0 bases and at J to 4 bases, leaving 5 bases not matched to a gene. CDR3 sequence reads: CASSQEDRAGETQYF. CDR3 sequence (DNA): TGCGCCAGCAGCCAAGAAGACAGGGCAGGAGAGACCCAGTACTTC.

V and J are TRBV18 and TRBJ2-7, with TRBD2 matching 13 bases. J gave up 0 bases and V 5 bases, and 10 bases lay outside the gene matches. Looked up from germline, CDR1 is KGHSH and CDR2 is LQKENI. This CDR3 has 18 amino acids. CDR3 loop: CASSAGLAGVSSSYEQYV. In DNA form, the CDR3 reads TGTGCCAGCTCAGCCGGACTAGCGGGAGTCTCGAGCTCCTACGAGCAGTACGTC.